Reported below is one TCR beta chain. Its antigen is unknown. Time point of the sample: pre-sensitization, week 0. As for treatment: therapeutic diphenylcyclopropenone sensitization with weekly scalp DPC. Sample donors consisted of patients with alopecia, aged 18 to 70 years, who were suitable for DPC. TCRdb recomputed calls from the RACE reads with MiXCR, one row per CDR3 protein. The sample yields roughly 80,000 distinct CDR3 sequences, 14% seen once. This entry is derived from a study of human T cells and chemical hapten exposure. Across the study: Each week of the roughly 24-week study, patients had diphenylcyclopropenone applied to the scalp. Variation in per-sample TCR yields came mainly from small pooled library volume differences. Overall study findings and caveats: Patch test scores rose with PT1 expanded TCR counts, a positive correlation.

With 4 bases removed from V and 2 bases from J, the gap between germline ends came to 12 bases. The CDR3 runs 14 residues. Germline values: CDR1 SQVTM, CDR2 ANQGSEA. The material was whole blood, obtained in connection with sensitization to the hapten diphenylcyclopropenone (DPC). The rearrangement uses TRBV29-1 and TRBJ1-3; D not resolved. The sequence was collected from a woman in her forties or fifties with alopecia areata. Some clones in this sample may be carry-over from other donors' samples. CDR3 region: CSVGQGPTGNTIYF. As DNA, the CDR3 is TGCAGCGTTGGCCAAGGGCCCACTGGAAACACCATATATTTT. Based on the CDR3 plus reference TRBV29-1 and TRBJ1-3, the full variable domain is SAVISQKPSRDICQRGTSLTIQCQVDSQVTMMFWYRQQPGQSLTLIATANQGSEATYESGFVIDKFPISRPNLTFSTLTVSNMSPEDSSIYLCSVGQGPTGNTIYFGEGSWLTVV.